Described below is a single T cell receptor beta chain sequence and its context. The study ran its PCR with 60 Vbeta and 13 Jbeta primers. Data came from immunoSEQ multiplex PCR; TCRdb stores just in-frame clones and leaves some out. The data contain tens of thousands of clones, about 73% of them seen just once; the ten biggest clones take up over 13%. These data originate in a study of cytomegalovirus exposure and HLA in healthy donors. Germline assignment: CDR1 MDHEN and CDR2 SYDVKM. With 6 bases clipped from V and 8 bases from J, the junction kept 9 bases outside the gene matches. The CDR3 is 14 amino acids.

The sequence came from a woman aged 50 to 60 in good health and CMV-seropositive. The sequenced material came from PBMCs. The J gene is TRBJ2-1, the V gene TRBV28; the match to TRBD2 covers 8 bases. The DNA of the CDR3 is TGTGCCAGCAGGGGGAGCGGGAGTAAATATGAGCAGTTCTTC. This sequence encodes CASRGSGSKYEQFF.